This T cell receptor beta chain was sequenced during a study of T cells after yellow fever vaccination. This clonotype showed up just a few times. Its antigen is currently unknown. V lost 4 bases, J lost 3 bases, and 8 bases stayed unmatched. The length of the CDR3 is 15 residues. CDR1 is SQVTM, CDR2 ANQGSEA, per germline. Broader study findings: Detected again after the booster were most primary-vaccination clones, at nearly 97% CD4 and nearly 90% CD8. FACS-sorted repertoires could contain abundant clonotypes contaminating from the bulk population. The CD4 and CD8 compartments had a small share of their clonotypes in common.

For TCR, cDNA came from 5'RACE template switching, which added a universal primer site and UMIs. MiXCR, applied by TCRdb to the 5' RACE reads, yields one record per CDR3 protein. Of about 550,000 distinct CDR3 sequences in the sample, about 19% were seen once. The clonotype originates from a man aged 25 to 40 who received the YFV17D yellow fever vaccine. The chain couples TRBV29-1 to TRBJ2-3; TRBD2 aligns across 9 bases. Material: PBMCs, obtained 15 days after the yellow fever booster vaccination. In DNA form, the CDR3 reads TGCAGCGTTGTCGCCCTAGCGGGACGTACAGATACGCAGTATTTT. It codes for CSVVALAGRTDTQYF.